These T cell receptor beta chains were read from a single sample in a study of early T cells in non-severe SARS-CoV-2 infection. TCRdb redid the calling of the 5' RACE reads with MiXCR, one entry per CDR3 protein. Of about 27,000 distinct CDR3 sequences in the sample, around 5% were seen once. Sequenced input: whole blood. These receptors were collected from an adult who was a healthcare worker with PCR-confirmed SARS-CoV-2 infection or an uninfected control (not recorded which). The CDR3 runs from the conserved cysteine through the conserved F or W. Fields, in order: J gene, D gene, clone size, V gene, CDR3 protein, CDR3 DNA. D genes are given only for firm matches. Clone size is shown for a subset of rows, as once, few, many or a class of expanded clone.

TRBJ1-1 - many TRBV28 CASSFATRRAEAFF TGTGCCAGCAGTTTTGCTACCCGTCGGGCTGAAGCTTTCTTT
TRBJ1-1 - many TRBV14 CASSPNFGPYTEAFF TGTGCCAGCAGCCCCAACTTCGGGCCCTACACTGAAGCTTTCTTT
TRBJ2-2 TRBD1 many TRBV11-2 CASSTGQGVRTGELFF TGTGCCAGCAGCACTGGACAGGGAGTACGCACCGGGGAGCTGTTTTTT
TRBJ1-1 - many TRBV7-9 CASSSPDLEAFF TGTGCCAGCAGCTCGCCGGACCTTGAAGCTTTCTTT
TRBJ2-1 TRBD2 many TRBV5-4 CASSLPGLGYNEQFF TGTGCCAGCAGCTTACCGGGACTAGGGTACAATGAGCAGTTCTTC
TRBJ2-1 - - TRBV7-8 CASSLTGRGSYNEQFF TGTGCCAGCAGCTTAACGGGTCGGGGCTCCTACAATGAGCAGTTCTTC
TRBJ1-4 - - TRBV6-5 CASSYQWDRNEKLFF TGTGCCAGCAGTTACCAGTGGGACCGAAATGAAAAACTGTTTTTT
TRBJ2-5 TRBD1 - TRBV7-9 CASSWTTGGEETQYF TGTGCCAGCAGCTGGACGACAGGGGGGGAAGAGACCCAGTACTTC
TRBJ1-2 - many TRBV6-5 CASSYSAGAHGYTF TGTGCCAGCAGTTACTCGGCAGGGGCACACGGCTACACCTTC
TRBJ1-1 - many TRBV29-1 CSAWTGMNTEAFF TGCAGCGCCTGGACTGGAATGAACACTGAAGCTTTCTTT
TRBJ1-2 - medium-sized TRBV7-2 CASSLDGGHYGYTF TGTGCCAGCAGCTTAGACGGGGGCCACTATGGCTACACCTTC
TRBJ2-3 - many TRBV29-1 CSVVPTLGTEGREYTDTQYF TGCAGCGTTGTGCCGACCCTTGGGACAGAAGGGCGGGAATACACAGATACGCAGTATTTT
TRBJ1-2 - few TRBV27 CASTGDTTRYGYTF TGTGCCAGCACCGGGGACACCACTAGATATGGCTACACCTTC
TRBJ1-6 - many TRBV5-6 CASSLAQPGVSPLHF TGTGCCAGCAGCTTGGCCCAGCCAGGGGTGTCACCCCTCCACTTT
TRBJ1-2 - - TRBV12-5 CASGLSTGLAYGYTF TGTGCTAGTGGTTTGTCGACGGGCTTAGCCTATGGCTACACCTTC
TRBJ2-1 - medium-sized TRBV24-1 CATSDLTVDGGEQFF TGTGCCACCAGTGATTTGACCGTCGACGGCGGTGAGCAGTTCTTC
TRBJ1-2 - - TRBV18 CASSPTAGSDGYTF TGTGCCAGCTCACCCACGGCCGGGAGCGATGGCTACACCTTC
TRBJ2-3 TRBD2 few TRBV11-2 CTSSSTEGAGGLTDTQYF TGTACCAGCAGCTCGACAGAGGGAGCGGGGGGTCTCACAGATACGCAGTATTTT
TRBJ2-1 - few TRBV12-3/TRBV12-4 CASTRGTATYNEQFF TGTGCCAGCACTAGGGGGACGGCGACCTACAATGAGCAGTTCTTC
TRBJ2-1 TRBD1 many TRBV6-1 CASSPPPGQGFVRTTYNEQFF TGTGCCAGCAGTCCCCCCCCGGGACAGGGTTTTGTAAGGACTACCTACAATGAGCAGTTCTTC
TRBJ2-7 - many TRBV11-2 CASSPRRFGVERRDYEQYF TGTGCCAGCAGCCCACGTCGCTTTGGGGTCGAGCGTCGGGACTACGAGCAGTACTTC
TRBJ1-2 - few TRBV2 CASMPRVRYGYTF TGTGCCAGCATGCCCAGGGTTCGGTATGGCTACACCTTC
TRBJ1-1 - many TRBV6-6 CASSYSISTEAFF TGTGCCAGCAGTTACTCGATCAGCACTGAAGCTTTCTTT
TRBJ2-1 - many TRBV28 CASSLASAYEQFF TGTGCCAGCAGTTTAGCTAGCGCCTATGAGCAGTTCTTC
TRBJ1-1 - many TRBV12-3/TRBV12-4 CASSSRLGAFF TGTGCCAGCAGTTCTCGGCTGGGAGCTTTCTTT
TRBJ2-2 TRBD2 few TRBV4-1 CASSQELAGLYTGELFF TGCGCCAGCAGCCAAGAACTAGCGGGGTTGTACACCGGGGAGCTGTTTTTT
TRBJ1-2 - - TRBV6-2/TRBV6-3 CASSRGPLYGYTF TGTGCCAGCAGCCGCGGACCGCTCTATGGCTACACCTTC
TRBJ2-7 - many TRBV6-2/TRBV6-3 CASSYPPRSYEQYF TGTGCCAGCAGTTACCCCCCTCGCTCCTACGAGCAGTACTTC
TRBJ1-2 TRBD1 many TRBV29-1 CSVVQGANYGYTF TGCAGCGTTGTACAGGGGGCTAACTATGGCTACACCTTC
TRBJ2-7 - many TRBV3-1 CASSQDGGRPVLYF TGTGCCAGCAGCCAAGATGGGGGGCGACCGGTTCTGTACTTC
TRBJ2-5 - medium-sized TRBV7-2 CASSLTNQETQYF TGTGCCAGCAGCTTAACTAACCAAGAGACCCAGTACTTC
TRBJ2-3 TRBD2 few TRBV7-2 CASSLEGGLGPRADTQYF TGTGCCAGCAGCTTAGAGGGCGGACTAGGTCCCAGGGCAGATACGCAGTATTTT
TRBJ2-2 - many TRBV11-2 CASSFQPPPKNTGELFF TGTGCCAGCAGCTTCCAGCCGCCGCCCAAGAACACCGGGGAGCTGTTTTTT
TRBJ1-2 - few TRBV20-1 CSARVLQETYYGYTF TGCAGTGCTCGAGTATTACAGGAGACCTACTATGGCTACACCTTC
TRBJ1-5 - many TRBV12-3/TRBV12-4 CASSPGRGFSNQPQHF TGTGCCAGCAGCCCGGGTCGGGGATTTAGCAATCAGCCCCAGCATTTT
TRBJ2-7 TRBD1 few TRBV18 CASSPPTDRGAEQYF TGTGCCAGCTCACCACCAACGGACAGGGGGGCCGAGCAGTACTTC
TRBJ1-4 - many TRBV6-6 CASSTQENEKLFF TGTGCCAGCAGTACCCAGGAGAATGAAAAACTGTTTTTT
TRBJ1-6 - many TRBV9 CASSPGPEAPLHF TGTGCCAGCAGCCCGGGACCCGAGGCACCCCTCCACTTT
TRBJ2-3 TRBD2 many TRBV29-1 CSVEDHAGVDTQYF TGCAGCGTTGAAGATCACGCGGGGGTAGATACGCAGTATTTT
TRBJ2-3 - many TRBV7-2 CASSRGGLGTDTQYF TGTGCCAGCAGCCGAGGGGGGCTCGGCACAGATACGCAGTATTTT
TRBJ2-3 - few TRBV2 CASSEALVTDTQYF TGTGCCAGCAGTGAAGCGCTTGTCACAGATACGCAGTATTTT
TRBJ2-3 - few TRBV24-1 CATSDPRTYSTDTQYF TGTGCCACCAGTGATCCCCGGACGTATTCCACAGATACGCAGTATTTT
TRBJ1-5 - medium-sized TRBV12-3/TRBV12-4 CASSLQGTGNQPQHF TGTGCCAGCAGTTTACAGGGCACGGGCAATCAGCCCCAGCATTTT
TRBJ2-1 TRBD2 - TRBV18 CASSPRTSGGPSYNEQFF TGTGCCAGCTCACCACGCACTAGCGGGGGGCCCTCCTACAATGAGCAGTTCTTC
TRBJ1-6 - many TRBV5-1 CASSLVASGNSPLHF TGCGCCAGCAGCTTGGTGGCCTCCGGGAATTCACCCCTCCACTTT
TRBJ2-7 - many TRBV7-2 CASSTLTANYEQYF TGTGCCAGCAGCACCCTGACAGCGAACTACGAGCAGTACTTC
TRBJ1-4 - many TRBV12-3/TRBV12-4 CASRFSGSDNEKLFF TGTGCCAGCAGATTTAGCGGCTCGGATAATGAAAAACTGTTTTTT
TRBJ1-6 TRBD1 many TRBV2 CAKWDRDHNSPLHF TGTGCCAAGTGGGACAGAGACCATAATTCACCCCTCCACTTT
TRBJ1-2 TRBD1 many TRBV7-9 CASSLDWTGHHYGYTF TGTGCCAGCAGCTTAGATTGGACAGGTCACCACTATGGCTACACCTTC
TRBJ1-2 - medium-sized TRBV21-1 CASSKEKTNYGYTF TGTGCCAGCAGCAAAGAGAAAACCAACTATGGCTACACCTTC
TRBJ1-4 - few TRBV7-9 CASSFTIRSEKLFF TGTGCCAGCAGCTTTACAATCAGGAGTGAAAAACTGTTTTTT
TRBJ1-1 - few TRBV10-1 CASSELVNTEAFF TGCGCCAGCAGTGAGTTGGTGAACACTGAAGCTTTCTTT
TRBJ2-7 - many TRBV5-6 CASSSRQGLGEQYF TGTGCCAGCAGCTCCCGACAGGGACTTGGCGAGCAGTACTTC